This T cell receptor (beta chain) stems from a study of relationships among human T cell subsets. TCR alpha and beta CDR3s were amplified from mRNA by semiquantitative ARM-PCR. ARM-PCR used tagged nested gene-specific primers, then communal superprimers for exponential amplification. TCRdb recomputed calls from the multiplex PCR reads with MiXCR, one row per CDR3 protein. The sample consists of 7,500 to 9,500 distinct CDR3 sequences, 50% to 60% of them appearing once. Anti-CD45RO beads selected memory T cells out of the CD45RA-negative fraction. The CDR3 consists of 17 residues. The germline V gene has CDR1 LGHNA and CDR2 YNFKEQ. V gave up 1 base and J gave up 1 base; unmatched junction bases: 6.

The receptor was isolated from a man aged 35 to 55 in good health. The sequenced sample was memory T cells sorted from blood. This chain links TRBV4-2 with TRBJ2-4, with TRBD2 identical over 8 bases. Here the CDR3 DNA reads TGTGCCAGCAGCCAAGCGGGAGGGCCCGGGGCCAAAAACATTCAGTACTTC. It codes for CASSQAGGPGAKNIQYF.